This T cell receptor (beta chain) was sequenced during a study of blood T cells in healthy people across ages (dated by TCRdb to between 2014 and 2016). Regarding the complete study: Template switching captured roughly one uniquely barcoded TCR beta cDNA molecule per two T cells in model experiments. The study measured age-related changes in TCR beta repertoire diversity using deep sequencing normalized with unique cDNA molecular identifiers. Donors were grouped into four age groups: young (average roughly 17 years), middle-aged (39), aged (roughly 62) and long-lived (around 80). To avoid experimental bias, donors of different ages were distributed randomly across sequencing lanes. For two donors (one aged 18 to 29 and one aged 80 or older), the study analyzed two additional independent replicas of 1 million unique cDNA reads from the same blood draw.

For this chain, trimming is 8 bases at the V end and 5 bases at the J end, and the number of junction bases without a gene match is 12. Measured from the cysteine to the phenylalanine, the CDR3 is 15 residues long. Only CDR3 DNA is held: 45 bases, read in frame from base 1. The germline V gene sets CDR1 to ENHRY and CDR2 to SYGVKD. With regard to this clonotype: Its antigen remains unidentified. No base quality information exists; no much larger clone differs at one position.

The method was 5' RACE. The second PCR ran for roughly 7 to 11 cycles and used a J-beta primer mix along with a sample-barcoded 5' primer. Each TCR beta cDNA molecule received a unique molecular identifier from a template-switch 5' adaptor carrying 12 random nucleotides. Each sample yielded at least 2.5 million CDR3-containing paired-end reads. The Mint cDNA synthesis kit, primed by a TRBC-specific oligonucleotide, was used to synthesize first-strand cDNA from all RNA. After uracil-DNA glycosylase treatment, a first 18-cycle PCR used universal primers M1SS and BC2_uni_R on all cDNA. On the study's bioinformatics: Each sample was normalized by randomly selecting 1 million high-quality reads, each carrying a distinct molecular identifier. Instead of being binned into consensus sequences, reads that shared molecular identifiers were thrown out. MiTCR, set to a Q25 quality threshold and the strictest error-elimination algorithm, was used for CDR3 identification, clonotype clustering and error correction. A nonparametric unseen species model using Euler transformation provided a lower-bound estimate of total TCR beta diversity. TCRdb ran its own pipeline on the public reads, namely fastp trimming at Q25 and MiXCR clone calling, and kept in-frame beta chains. Here each entry gathers all rows of one CDR3 protein and keeps the most common genes and DNA. TCRdb assigned the V and J calls; the authors' analysis was not used. Recorded for this sample are some 1,800,000 distinct CDR3 sequences; around 42% of them occurred a single time. The ten largest clones take up about 21% of the sample.

The research as a whole found: There was a strong correlation between observed TCR beta diversity and the percentage of naive T cells measured by flow cytometry. Observed TCR beta diversity per million T cells fell roughly linearly with age, and a significant reduction was already apparent by age around 36. Donor CMV infection status was unknown, potentially confounding age-related changes in expanded clonotypes. Bulk unsorted PBMC profiling prevented conclusive comparison of naive and antigen-experienced compartments. The long-lived group showed more naive CD4+ T cells, fewer expanded clones and increased TCR diversity than the aged group, suggesting age selection. Estimates of total diversity from one million sequenced T cells were regarded as lower bounds and underestimates.

The approximately 39 donors, aged 6 to 90 years, were systemically healthy Caucasian individuals from Russia. Approximately 9 milliliters of peripheral blood were collected from each donor into EDTA-treated Vacutainer tubes. Ficoll-Paque density-gradient centrifugation was used to isolate PBMCs, with at least 6 million per sample. Trizol reagent was used to extract total RNA from the PBMCs, yielding at least 5 micrograms per sample. The percentages of naive CD45RAhigh/CD27high T cells were determined by flow cytometry on a PBMC aliquot from every donor. The receptor comes from a human donor in good health. The sample taken for sequencing was blood. The sequence joins TRBV10-3 to TRBJ1-2; 9 central bases correspond to TRBD1. The DNA is TGTGCCATCTCGTCCCCGGACAGGGGATATTATGGCTACACCTTC. It translates as CAISSPDRGYYGYTF.